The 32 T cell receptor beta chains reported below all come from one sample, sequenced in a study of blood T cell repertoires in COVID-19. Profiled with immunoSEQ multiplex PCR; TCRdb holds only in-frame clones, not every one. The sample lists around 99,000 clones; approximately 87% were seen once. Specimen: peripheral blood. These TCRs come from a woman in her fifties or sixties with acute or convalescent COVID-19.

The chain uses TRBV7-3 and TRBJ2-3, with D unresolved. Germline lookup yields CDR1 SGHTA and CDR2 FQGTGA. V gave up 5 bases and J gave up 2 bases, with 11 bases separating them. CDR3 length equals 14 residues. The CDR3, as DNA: TGTGCCAGCAGCCCGACGGGTCTCACAGATACGCAGTATTTT. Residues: CASSPTGLTDTQYF.

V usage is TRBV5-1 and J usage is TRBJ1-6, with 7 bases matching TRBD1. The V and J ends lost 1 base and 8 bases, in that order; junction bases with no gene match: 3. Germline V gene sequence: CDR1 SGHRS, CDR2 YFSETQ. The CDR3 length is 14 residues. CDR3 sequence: CASSLTGAHSPLHF. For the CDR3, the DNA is TGCGCCAGCAGCTTGACAGGGGCTCATTCACCCCTCCACTTT. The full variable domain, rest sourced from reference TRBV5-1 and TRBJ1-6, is KAGVTQTPRYLIKTRGQQVTLSCSPISGHRSVSWYQQTPGQGLQFLFEYFSETQRNKGNFPGRFSGRQFSNSRSEMNVSTLELGDSALYLCASSLTGAHSPLHFGNGTRLTVT.

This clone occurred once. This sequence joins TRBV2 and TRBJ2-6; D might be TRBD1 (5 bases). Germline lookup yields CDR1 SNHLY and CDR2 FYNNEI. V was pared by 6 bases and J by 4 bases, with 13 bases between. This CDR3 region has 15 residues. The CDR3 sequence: CASRAQGIGANVLTF. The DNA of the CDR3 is TGTGCCAGCAGGGCCCAGGGTATCGGGGCCAACGTCCTGACTTTC.

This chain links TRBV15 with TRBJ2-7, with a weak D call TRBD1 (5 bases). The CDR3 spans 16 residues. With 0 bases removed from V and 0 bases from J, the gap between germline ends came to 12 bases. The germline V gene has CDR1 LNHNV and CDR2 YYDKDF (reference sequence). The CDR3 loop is CATSRDLTASSYEQYF. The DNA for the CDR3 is TGTGCCACCAGCAGAGATCTGACAGCGAGCTCCTACGAGCAGTACTTC.

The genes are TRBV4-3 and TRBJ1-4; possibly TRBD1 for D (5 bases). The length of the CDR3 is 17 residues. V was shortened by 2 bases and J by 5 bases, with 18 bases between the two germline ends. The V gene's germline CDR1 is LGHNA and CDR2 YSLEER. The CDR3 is CASSQPNLQGTNEKLFF. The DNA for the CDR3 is TGCGCCAGCAGCCAACCAAATCTCCAGGGTACCAATGAAAAACTGTTTTTT.

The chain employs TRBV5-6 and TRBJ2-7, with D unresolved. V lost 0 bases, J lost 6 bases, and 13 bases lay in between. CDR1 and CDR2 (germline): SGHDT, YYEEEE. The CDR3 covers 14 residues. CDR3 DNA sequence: TGTGCCAGCAGCTTGGGAGTCGCGGCTCGCGAGCAGTACTTC. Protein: CASSLGVAAREQYF. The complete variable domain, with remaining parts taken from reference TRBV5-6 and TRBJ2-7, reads DAGVTQSPTHLIKTRGQQVTLRCSPKSGHDTVSWYQQALGQGPQFIFQYYEEEERQRGNFPDRFSGHQFPNYSSELNVNALLLGDSALYLCASSLGVAAREQYFGPGTRLTVT.

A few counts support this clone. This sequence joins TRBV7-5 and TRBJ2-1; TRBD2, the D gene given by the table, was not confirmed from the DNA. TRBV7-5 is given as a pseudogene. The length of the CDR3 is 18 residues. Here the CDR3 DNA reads TGTGCCAGAAGCCATTCTCGGCTTACAGCGGGAGGGTCGAATGAGCAGTTCTTC. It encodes CARSHSRLTAGGSNEQFF.

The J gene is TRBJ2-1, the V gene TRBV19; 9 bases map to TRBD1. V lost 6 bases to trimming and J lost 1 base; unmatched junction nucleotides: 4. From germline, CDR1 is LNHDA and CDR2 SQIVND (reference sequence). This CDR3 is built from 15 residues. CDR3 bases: TGTGCCAGTAGACCGGGACAGGGTTCCTACAATGAGCAGTTCTTC. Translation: CASRPGQGSYNEQFF.

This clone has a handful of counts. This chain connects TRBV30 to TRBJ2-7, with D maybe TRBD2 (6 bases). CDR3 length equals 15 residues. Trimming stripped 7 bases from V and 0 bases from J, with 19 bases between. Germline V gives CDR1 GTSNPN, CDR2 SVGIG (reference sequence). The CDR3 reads CASTLWGRSSYEQYF. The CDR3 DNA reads TGTGCCTCTACGCTGTGGGGGAGGAGCTCCTACGAGCAGTACTTC.

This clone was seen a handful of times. This CDR3 reads CASSLGGAGSENEQFF. The CDR3 region has the DNA TGTGCCAGCAGCTTAGGAGGTGCGGGGTCCGAGAATGAGCAGTTCTTC. The chain recombines TRBV11-3 with TRBJ2-1, with TRBD2 as a possible D gene (6 bases). Trimming stripped 1 base from V and 7 bases from J, with 17 bases between. This CDR3 comprises 16 residues. In germline, CDR1 is SGHNT, CDR2 YENEEA.

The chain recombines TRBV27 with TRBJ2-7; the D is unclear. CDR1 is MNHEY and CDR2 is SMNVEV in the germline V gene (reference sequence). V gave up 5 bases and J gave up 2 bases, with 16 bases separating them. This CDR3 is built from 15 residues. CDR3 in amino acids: CASSPGSTETYEQYF. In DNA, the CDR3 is TGTGCCAGCAGTCCTGGCAGTACAGAGACCTACGAGCAGTACTTC.

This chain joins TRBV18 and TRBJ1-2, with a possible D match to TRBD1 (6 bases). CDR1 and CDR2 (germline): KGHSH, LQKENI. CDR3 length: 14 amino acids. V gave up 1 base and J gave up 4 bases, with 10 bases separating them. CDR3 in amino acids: CASSPQTGRYGYTF. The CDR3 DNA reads TGTGCCAGCTCACCACAGACAGGACGCTATGGCTACACCTTC.

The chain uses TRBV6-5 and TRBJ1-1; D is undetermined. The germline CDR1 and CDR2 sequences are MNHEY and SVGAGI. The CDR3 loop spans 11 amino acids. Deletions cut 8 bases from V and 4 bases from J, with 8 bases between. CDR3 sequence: CASYRFTEAFF. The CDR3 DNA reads TGTGCCAGCTACCGGTTCACTGAAGCTTTCTTT.

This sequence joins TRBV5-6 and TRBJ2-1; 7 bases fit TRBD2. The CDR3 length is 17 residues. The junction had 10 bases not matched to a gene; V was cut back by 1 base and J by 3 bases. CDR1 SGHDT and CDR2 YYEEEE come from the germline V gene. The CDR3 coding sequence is TGTGCCAGCAGCTTGTTCTCCCTAGCGGACCGCTACAATGAGCAGTTCTTC. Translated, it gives CASSLFSLADRYNEQFF. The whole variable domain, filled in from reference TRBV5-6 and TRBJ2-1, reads DAGVTQSPTHLIKTRGQQVTLRCSPKSGHDTVSWYQQALGQGPQFIFQYYEEEERQRGNFPDRFSGHQFPNYSSELNVNALLLGDSALYLCASSLFSLADRYNEQFFGPGTRLTVL.

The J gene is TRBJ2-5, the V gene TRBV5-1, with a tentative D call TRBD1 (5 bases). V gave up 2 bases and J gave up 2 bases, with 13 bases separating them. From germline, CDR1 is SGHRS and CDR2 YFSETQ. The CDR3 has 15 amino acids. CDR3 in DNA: TGCGCCAGCAGCTTCCAAGGGGCGCGTCAAGAGACCCAGTACTTC. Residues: CASSFQGARQETQYF.

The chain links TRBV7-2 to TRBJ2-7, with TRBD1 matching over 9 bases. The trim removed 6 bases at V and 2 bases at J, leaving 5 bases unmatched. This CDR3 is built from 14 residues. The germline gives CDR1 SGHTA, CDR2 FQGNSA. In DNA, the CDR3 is TGTGCCAGCAGGCCCACAGGGGGCCCCTACGAGCAGTACTTC. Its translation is CASRPTGGPYEQYF.

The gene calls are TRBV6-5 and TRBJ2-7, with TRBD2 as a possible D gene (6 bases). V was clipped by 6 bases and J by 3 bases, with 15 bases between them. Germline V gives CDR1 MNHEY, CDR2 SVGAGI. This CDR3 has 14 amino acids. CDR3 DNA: TGTGCCAGCAGCCTCCGGGACTCAGTCTACGAGCAGTACTTC. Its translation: CASSLRDSVYEQYF.

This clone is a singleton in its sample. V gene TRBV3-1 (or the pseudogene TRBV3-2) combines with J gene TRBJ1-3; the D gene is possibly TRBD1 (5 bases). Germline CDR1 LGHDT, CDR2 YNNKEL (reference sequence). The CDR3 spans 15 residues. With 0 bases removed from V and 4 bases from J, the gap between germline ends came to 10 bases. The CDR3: CASSQETAKGNTIYF. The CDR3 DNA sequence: TGTGCCAGCAGCCAAGAGACAGCGAAGGGAAACACCATATATTTT.

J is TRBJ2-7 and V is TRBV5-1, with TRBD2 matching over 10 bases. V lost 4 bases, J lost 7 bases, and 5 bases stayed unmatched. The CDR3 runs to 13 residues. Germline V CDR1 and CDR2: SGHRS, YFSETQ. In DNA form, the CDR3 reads TGCGCCAGCAGCGCCGGACTAGCGGAGGAGCAGTACTTC. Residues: CASSAGLAEEQYF.

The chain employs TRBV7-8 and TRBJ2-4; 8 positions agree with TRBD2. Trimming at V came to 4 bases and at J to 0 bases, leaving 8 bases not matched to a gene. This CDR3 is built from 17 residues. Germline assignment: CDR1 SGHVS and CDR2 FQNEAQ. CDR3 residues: CASSSKRGTLAKNIQYF. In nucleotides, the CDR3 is TGTGCCAGCAGCTCGAAGCGGGGGACTCTAGCCAAAAACATTCAGTACTTC.

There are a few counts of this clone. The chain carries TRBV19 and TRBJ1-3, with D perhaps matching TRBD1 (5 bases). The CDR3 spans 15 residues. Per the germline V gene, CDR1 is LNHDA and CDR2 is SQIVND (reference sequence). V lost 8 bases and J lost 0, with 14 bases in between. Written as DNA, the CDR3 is TGTGCCAGTGGAATCCAGGGTTTCTCTGGAAACACCATATATTTT. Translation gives CASGIQGFSGNTIYF.

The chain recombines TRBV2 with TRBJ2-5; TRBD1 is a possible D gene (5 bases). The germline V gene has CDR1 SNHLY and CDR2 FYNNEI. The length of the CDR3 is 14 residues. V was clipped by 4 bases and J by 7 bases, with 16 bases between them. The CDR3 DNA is TGTGCCAGCAGTGGTCAGGGCGTATCCGGGACCCAGTACTTC. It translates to CASSGQGVSGTQYF.

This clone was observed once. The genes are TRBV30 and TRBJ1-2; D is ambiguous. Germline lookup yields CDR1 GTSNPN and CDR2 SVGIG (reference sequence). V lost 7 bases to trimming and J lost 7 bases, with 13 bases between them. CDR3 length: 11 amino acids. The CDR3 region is CALNTASGYTF. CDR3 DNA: TGTGCCTTGAACACAGCCTCTGGCTACACCTTC.

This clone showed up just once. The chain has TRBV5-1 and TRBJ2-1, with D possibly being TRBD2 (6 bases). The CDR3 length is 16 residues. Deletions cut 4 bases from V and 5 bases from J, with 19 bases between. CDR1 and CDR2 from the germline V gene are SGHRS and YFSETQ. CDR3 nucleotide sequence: TGCGCCAGCAGCCCGTTGAGCTTTTCTAGCGACAATGAGCAGTTCTTC. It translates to CASSPLSFSSDNEQFF.

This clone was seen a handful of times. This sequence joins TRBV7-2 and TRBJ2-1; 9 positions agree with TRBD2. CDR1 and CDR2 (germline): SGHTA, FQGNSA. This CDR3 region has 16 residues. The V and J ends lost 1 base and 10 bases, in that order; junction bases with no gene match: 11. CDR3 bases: TGTGCCAGCAGCTTAGTGGCTAGCGGGGCCTCGGGGGAGCAGTTCTTC. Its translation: CASSLVASGASGEQFF.

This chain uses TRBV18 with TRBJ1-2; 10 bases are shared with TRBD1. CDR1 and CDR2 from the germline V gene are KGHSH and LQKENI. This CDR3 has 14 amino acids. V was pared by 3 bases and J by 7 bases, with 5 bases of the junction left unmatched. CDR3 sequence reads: CASSPNRQGAGYTF. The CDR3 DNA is TGTGCCAGCTCACCTAACAGACAGGGGGCTGGCTACACCTTC.

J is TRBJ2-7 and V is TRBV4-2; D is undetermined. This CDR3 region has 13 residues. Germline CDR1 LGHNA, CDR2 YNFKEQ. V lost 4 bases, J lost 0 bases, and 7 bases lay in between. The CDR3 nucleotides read TGTGCCAGCAGCCCAGAGAGCTCCTACGAGCAGTACTTC. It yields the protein CASSPESSYEQYF.

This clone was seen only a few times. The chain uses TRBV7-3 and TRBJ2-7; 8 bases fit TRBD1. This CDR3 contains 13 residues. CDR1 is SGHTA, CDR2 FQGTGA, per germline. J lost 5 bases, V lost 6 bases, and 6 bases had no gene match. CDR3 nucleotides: TGTGCCAGCAGTCGGACAGGGTACGACGAGCAGTACTTC. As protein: CASSRTGYDEQYF.

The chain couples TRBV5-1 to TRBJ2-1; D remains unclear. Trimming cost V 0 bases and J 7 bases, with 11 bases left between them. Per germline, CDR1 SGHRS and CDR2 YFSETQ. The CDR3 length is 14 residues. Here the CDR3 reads CASSLGGFENEQFF. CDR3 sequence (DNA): TGCGCCAGCAGCTTGGGAGGATTCGAGAATGAGCAGTTCTTC.

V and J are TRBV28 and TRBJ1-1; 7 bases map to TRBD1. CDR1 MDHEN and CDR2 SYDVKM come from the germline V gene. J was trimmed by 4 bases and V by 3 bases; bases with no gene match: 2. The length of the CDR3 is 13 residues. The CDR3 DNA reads TGTGCCAGCAGTTTCAGGGGGGCCACTGAAGCTTTCTTT. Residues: CASSFRGATEAFF.

CDR3 DNA sequence: TGCGCCAGCACCTCAAAAGGGGTACCGGGACTAGCGGCCTCTTCCACAGATACGCAGTATTTT. This translates into CASTSKGVPGLAASSTDTQYF. The chain carries TRBV5-1 and TRBJ2-3; 11 nucleotides align to TRBD2. With V trimmed by 6 bases and J by 2 bases, 23 bases remained unmatched. The CDR3 covers 21 residues. Germline CDR1 and CDR2: SGHRS and YFSETQ.

CDR3 protein: CASSPAGQGYGYTF. DNA of the CDR3: TGTGCCAGCAGCCCGGCGGGACAGGGTTATGGCTACACCTTC. The V call is TRBV5-4, the J call TRBJ1-2, with 9 bases matching TRBD1. The CDR3 is made up of 14 amino acids. Germline trimming cut 4 bases from V and 5 bases from J; bases unmatched to any gene: 6. Germline loops: CDR1 SGHNT, CDR2 YYREEE (reference sequence).